These 27 T cell receptor beta chains share one sample of origin, sequenced in a study of T cell responses to AZD1222 COVID-19 vaccine. Using immunoSEQ multiplex PCR, the repertoire was profiled, and TCRdb retains in-frame clones only, with some absent. The sample lists 72,000 or so clones, over 85% seen once, with 4% to 5% in the top ten. Source: peripheral blood, taken on day 0 of AZD1222 vaccination. The source of these receptors is an adult in good health.

This sequence joins TRBV5-1 and TRBJ1-6, with D possibly being TRBD1 (5 bases). CDR1 and CDR2 (germline): SGHRS, YFSETQ. V was clipped by 2 bases and J by 8 bases, with 11 bases between them. The CDR3 loop spans 14 amino acids. DNA of the CDR3: TGCGCCAGCAGCTTTCAGGGTCTGGATTCACCCCTCCACTTT. Translated, it gives CASSFQGLDSPLHF.

V and J are TRBV5-5 and TRBJ2-6; a possible D gene is TRBD1 (6 bases). CDR1 SGHKS and CDR2 YYEKEE come from the germline V gene (reference sequence). V was cut by 4 bases and J by 0 bases, with 8 bases left in between. The CDR3 is made up of 15 amino acids. DNA for the CDR3: TGTGCCAGCAGCGCCAGGGGCTCTGGGGCCAACGTCCTGACTTTC. Its translation is CASSARGSGANVLTF.

The chain carries TRBV9 and TRBJ1-3; TRBD1 matches at 8 bases. Germline V gives CDR1 SGDLS, CDR2 YYNGEE. The CDR3 covers 15 residues. V lost 5 bases to trimming and J lost 0 bases; unmatched junction nucleotides: 4. For the CDR3, the DNA is TGTGCCAGCAGTCAAACAGGGGGCTCTGGAAACACCATATATTTT. Translated: CASSQTGGSGNTIYF.

The chain carries TRBV6-5 and TRBJ1-1; D not resolved. The CDR3 is 15 amino acids. Germline V gives CDR1 MNHEY, CDR2 SVGAGI. V was cut by 7 bases and J by 4 bases, with 19 bases left in between. This chain's CDR3 is CASTQRVLGGTEAFF. In nucleotides, the CDR3 is TGTGCCAGCACACAAAGGGTGTTGGGTGGCACTGAAGCTTTCTTT.

This clone was counted a few times. This chain connects TRBV12-3 or TRBV12-4 to TRBJ2-1, with TRBD2 as a possible D gene (5 bases). Trimming removed 4 bases at V and 6 bases at J, with 7 bases between. The CDR3 is 12 residues long. CDR3 DNA: TGTGCCAGCAGTTCTCGGGGCAATGAGCAGTTCTTC. Its translation: CASSSRGNEQFF.

The chain links TRBV5-1 to TRBJ2-7; D may be TRBD2 (6 bases). The germline CDR1 and CDR2 sequences are SGHRS and YFSETQ. V was cut by 0 bases and J by 8 bases, with 18 bases left in between. This CDR3 contains 15 residues. CDR3 loop: CASSLESHRDSKQYF. The CDR3 region has the DNA TGCGCCAGCAGCTTGGAATCTCACCGGGACTCTAAGCAGTACTTC.

This rearrangement joins TRBV5-1 to TRBJ2-1; 13 positions match TRBD2. This CDR3 is 16 amino acids long. V was clipped by 5 bases and J by 6 bases; unmatched bases: 8. Per germline, CDR1 SGHRS and CDR2 YFSETQ. Here the CDR3 DNA reads TGCGCCAGCAGACCACTACTAGCGGGAGGGCCCAATGAGCAGTTCTTC. Its protein product is CASRPLLAGGPNEQFF.

The chain carries TRBV2 and TRBJ1-1; D call uncertain. CDR1 is SNHLY, CDR2 FYNNEI, per germline. Trimming took 2 bases from V and 3 from J, leaving 7 bases between them. This CDR3 is 13 amino acids long. In DNA form, the CDR3 reads TGTGCCAGCAGTGAAATAGTGGACACTGAAGCTTTCTTT. Protein product: CASSEIVDTEAFF.

The chain couples TRBV11-3 to TRBJ2-1; D is possibly TRBD1 (5 bases). With 0 bases removed from V and 5 bases from J, the gap between germline ends came to 14 bases. The CDR3 is made up of 16 amino acids. CDR1 and CDR2 (germline): SGHNT, YENEEA. CDR3 in amino acids: CASSLDSPRVHNEQFF. The DNA of the CDR3 is TGTGCCAGCAGCTTAGATTCGCCCAGGGTGCACAATGAGCAGTTCTTC.

The chain joins TRBV30 to TRBJ2-3; 8 positions match TRBD1. The V gene end was trimmed by 7 bases and the J gene end by 0 bases; junction bases not matched to a gene: 3. From germline, CDR1 is GTSNPN and CDR2 SVGIG (reference sequence). The CDR3 spans 13 residues. The CDR3 DNA sequence: TGTGCCTCAAACAGGGGGAGCACAGATACGCAGTATTTT. This sequence encodes CASNRGSTDTQYF.

The V and J genes are TRBV3-1 (or the pseudogene TRBV3-2) and TRBJ1-6; no firm D call. In germline, CDR1 is LGHDT, CDR2 YNNKEL (reference sequence). The length of the CDR3 is 12 residues. The germline V and J ends were trimmed by 3 bases and 13 bases, with 10 bases remaining between them. The CDR3 sequence: CASSQASNPLHF. As DNA, the CDR3 is TGTGCCAGCAGCCAGGCGTCTAACCCCCTCCACTTT.

The V call is TRBV11-3, the J call TRBJ1-1; the D is unclear. Germline CDR1 SGHNT, CDR2 YENEEA. This CDR3 spans 14 amino acids. Trimming took off 6 bases at V and 0 bases at J, with 11 bases between the two ends. The CDR3 spells CASSPGGMNTEAFF. CDR3 DNA sequence: TGTGCCAGCAGTCCGGGCGGCATGAACACTGAAGCTTTCTTT. Complete variable domain (other parts from reference TRBV11-3 and TRBJ1-1): EAGVVQSPRYKIIEKKQPVAFWCNPISGHNTLYWYLQNLGQGPELLIRYENEEAVDDSQLPKDRFSAERLKGVDSTLKIQPAELGDSAVYLCASSPGGMNTEAFFGQGTRLTVV.

The chain links TRBV7-6 to TRBJ1-3; TRBD1 is a possible D gene (6 bases). In germline, CDR1 is SGHVS, CDR2 FNYEAQ. The V and J ends lost 1 base and 4 bases respectively, with 8 bases between them. The CDR3 length is 14 residues. The CDR3 region has the DNA TGTGCCAGCAGCTTAGAAGGACAGGGAAACACCATATATTTT. Translating gives CASSLEGQGNTIYF. Filled out from reference TRBV7-6 and TRBJ1-3, the complete variable domain reads GAGVSQSPRYKVTKRGQDVALRCDPISGHVSLYWYRQALGQGPEFLTYFNYEAQQDKSGLPNDRFSAERPEGSISTLTIQRTEQRDSAMYRCASSLEGQGNTIYFGEGSWLTVV.

The chain recombines TRBV24-1 with TRBJ2-7, with D tentatively TRBD2 (7 bases). The CDR3 has 17 residues. V lost 3 bases and J 0 bases, leaving 17 bases between the germline ends. Germline V gene data show CDR1 as KGHDR and CDR2 as SFDVKD. This CDR3 is CATSDGAGAGSSYEQYF. The CDR3 nucleotides read TGTGCCACCAGTGATGGCGCGGGGGCGGGAAGCTCCTACGAGCAGTACTTC.

In the case of this clone: An end of the junction does not agree with germline; a read error may underlie this. This chain joins TRBV4-2 and TRBJ2-7, with D maybe TRBD2 (6 bases). Germline V gives CDR1 LGHNA, CDR2 YNFKEQ. The CDR3 extends over 12 amino acids. CDR3 nucleotides: TGTGCCAACAGCCAAGATCGCCTAGCGCTTACCTTC. It translates to CANSQDRLALTF.

The chain recombines TRBV25-1 with TRBJ1-6; D is unclear. Between the trimmed V and J ends, which lost 1 base and 6 bases, there was a span of 13 bases. The CDR3 has 16 residues. Germline loops: CDR1 MGHDK, CDR2 SYGVNS. CDR3 nucleotides: TGTGCCAGCAGTGAATCAGGACGGAACTCTAATTCACCCCTCCACTTT. This sequence encodes CASSESGRNSNSPLHF.

The chain combines TRBV7-8 with TRBJ1-6, with D tentatively TRBD1 (6 bases). V gave up 3 bases and J gave up 14 bases, with 14 bases separating them. Germline loops: CDR1 SGHVS, CDR2 FQNEAQ. CDR3 length equals 13 residues. The CDR3 sequence is CASSFGQRGSLHF. CDR3 nucleotide sequence: TGTGCCAGCAGCTTCGGACAGCGGGGATCCCTCCACTTT.

This clone was counted once. The chain links TRBV6-5 to TRBJ1-2, with TRBD1 identical over 7 bases. The CDR3 contains 12 residues. Germline values: CDR1 MNHEY, CDR2 SVGAGI. The V and J ends lost 6 bases and 8 bases, in that order; junction bases with no gene match: 6. CDR3 loop: CASRRTGEGYTF. The CDR3 nucleotides are TGTGCCAGCAGGAGAACAGGGGAGGGCTACACCTTC.

The chain carries TRBV7-9 and TRBJ1-4; 8 bases fit TRBD1. CDR1 is SEHNR and CDR2 is FQNEAQ in the germline V gene (reference sequence). The CDR3 contains 13 residues. V lost 4 bases to trimming and J lost 8 bases; unmatched junction nucleotides: 3. CDR3 protein: CASSSTGGEKLFF. The CDR3 nucleotides are TGTGCCAGCAGCTCTACAGGGGGGGAAAAACTGTTTTTT.

This chain uses TRBV18 with TRBJ1-1; possibly TRBD1 for D (5 bases). V was cut by 4 bases and J by 5 bases, with 14 bases left in between. Per germline, CDR1 KGHSH and CDR2 LQKENI. The CDR3 runs to 14 residues. DNA for the CDR3: TGTGCCAGCTCACGTGGCAGGGTAGAAACTGAAGCTTTCTTT. This translates into CASSRGRVETEAFF.

The chain carries TRBV5-4 and TRBJ2-3; D unclear. CDR1 SGHNT and CDR2 YYREEE come from the germline V gene (reference sequence). The CDR3 is 15 residues long. V was trimmed by 0 bases and J by 0 bases, leaving 8 bases between them. Here the CDR3 reads CASSLAEYSTDTQYF. The DNA for the CDR3 is TGTGCCAGCAGCTTGGCAGAATATAGCACAGATACGCAGTATTTT.

This clone was seen more than once but under ten times. This chain uses TRBV11-2 with TRBJ2-7; 7 bases agree with TRBD2. The CDR3 contains 15 residues. Germline V lookup: CDR1 SGHAT, CDR2 FQNNGV. Trimming took 1 base from V and 9 from J; bases not matched to a gene: 12. The CDR3 region is CASSLGPGRVKRQYF. The CDR3 DNA follows: TGTGCCAGCAGCTTAGGGCCAGGGAGGGTAAAAAGGCAGTACTTC. Based on the CDR3 plus reference TRBV11-2 and TRBJ2-7, the full variable domain is EAGVAQSPRYKIIEKRQSVAFWCNPISGHATLYWYQQILGQGPKLLIQFQNNGVVDDSQLPKDRFSAERLKGVDSTLKIQPAKLEDSAVYLCASSLGPGRVKRQYFGPGTRLTVT.

The table lists this clone with a few counts. V gene TRBV6-5 combines with J gene TRBJ2-7, with TRBD2 matching 8 bases. CDR1 is MNHEY, CDR2 SVGAGI, per germline. The CDR3 spans 14 residues. The junction had 9 bases not matched to a gene; V was cut back by 11 bases and J by 0 bases. The CDR3 spells CAVGRSGSSYEQYF. In nucleotides, the CDR3 is TGTGCCGTAGGGAGGAGCGGGAGCTCCTACGAGCAGTACTTC.

The chain recombines TRBV6-1 with TRBJ1-6; D remains unclear. Germline loops: CDR1 MNHNS, CDR2 SASEGT. V was cut by 0 bases and J by 8 bases, with 11 bases left in between. The CDR3 covers 15 residues. The CDR3 region is CASSEAGGVHSPLHF. CDR3 DNA sequence: TGTGCCAGCAGTGAAGCGGGAGGCGTGCATTCACCCCTCCACTTT.

V gene TRBV10-3 combines with J gene TRBJ1-1, with TRBD1 as a possible D gene (5 bases). The CDR3 is made up of 14 amino acids. CDR1 and CDR2 from the germline V gene are ENHRY and SYGVKD. V dropped 0 bases and J dropped 7 bases, with 12 bases sitting between them. CDR3 in amino acids: CAISESRGQGEAFF. The CDR3 DNA is TGTGCCATCAGTGAGTCGAGGGGCCAGGGTGAAGCTTTCTTT.

In DNA, the CDR3 is TGTGCCAGCAGCCAAGGTAGAGGAGAAAAACTGTTTTTT. This codes for CASSQGRGEKLFF. The rearrangement uses TRBV4-2 and TRBJ1-4; D remains unclear. V lost 1 base and J 8 bases, leaving 8 bases between the germline ends. Per the germline V gene, CDR1 is LGHNA and CDR2 is YNFKEQ. The CDR3 loop spans 13 amino acids.

The chain has TRBV7-9 and TRBJ2-5; D remains ambiguous. The CDR3 is made up of 14 amino acids. In germline, CDR1 is SEHNR, CDR2 FQNEAQ (reference sequence). Trimming took 5 bases from V and 5 from J, leaving 15 bases between them. CDR3 residues: CASSPLASGETQYF. The CDR3 coding sequence is TGTGCCAGCAGCCCTTTAGCTAGTGGGGAGACCCAGTACTTC.